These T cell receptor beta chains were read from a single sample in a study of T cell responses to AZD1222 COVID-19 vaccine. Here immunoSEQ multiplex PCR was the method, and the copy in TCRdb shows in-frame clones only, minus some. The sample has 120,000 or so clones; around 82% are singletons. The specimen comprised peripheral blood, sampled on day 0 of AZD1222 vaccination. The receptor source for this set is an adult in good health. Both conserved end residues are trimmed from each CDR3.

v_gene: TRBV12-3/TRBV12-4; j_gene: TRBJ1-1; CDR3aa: ASSFSRESEAF
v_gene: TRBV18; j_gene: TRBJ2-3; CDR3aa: ASSPLAGLDTQY
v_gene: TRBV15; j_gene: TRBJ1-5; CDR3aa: ATRRGQPVNQPQH
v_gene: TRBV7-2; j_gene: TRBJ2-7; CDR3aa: ASSTRQGVSYEQY
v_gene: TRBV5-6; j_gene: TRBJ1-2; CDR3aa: ASSLGDRGYT
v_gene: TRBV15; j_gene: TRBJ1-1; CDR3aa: ATSRDRGVSDEAF
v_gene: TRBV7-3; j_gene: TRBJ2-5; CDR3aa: ASSLVPGQGETQY
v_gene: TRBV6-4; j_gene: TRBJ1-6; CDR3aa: ASSDSSNSPLH
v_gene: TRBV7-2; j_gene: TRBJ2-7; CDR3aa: ASSLAGQGEYEQY
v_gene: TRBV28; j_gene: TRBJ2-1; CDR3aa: ASSFQPYNEQF
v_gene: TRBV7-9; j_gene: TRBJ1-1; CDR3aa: ASSLGQGSEAF
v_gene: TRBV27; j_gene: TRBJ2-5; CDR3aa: ASSSPRSGGYQETQY
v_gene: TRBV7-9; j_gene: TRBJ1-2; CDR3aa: ASSLTGPGYGYT
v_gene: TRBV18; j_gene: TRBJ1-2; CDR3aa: ASSPLETYGYT